This T cell receptor beta chain was documented in a study of blood T cells in healthy people across ages. RNA extraction gave at least 5 micrograms of total RNA per sample. With a J-beta primer mix and a sample-barcoded 5' primer, a second PCR ran about 7 to 12 cycles. A single record per CDR3 protein comes from TCRdb applying MiXCR to the 5' RACE reads. The table shows over 600,000 distinct CDR3 sequences, with around 43% occurring only once. V dropped 4 bases and J dropped 1; count of bases not matched to a gene: 6. CDR1 and CDR2 (germline): SGHDT, YYEEEE. This CDR3 contains 16 residues. The V and J genes are TRBV5-6 and TRBJ2-4; 9 bases agree with TRBD2. This receptor was identified in an elderly man in good health. Material: blood. The CDR3 sequence: CASSPGTSNAKNIQYF. CDR3 nucleotide sequence: TGTGCCAGCAGCCCCGGGACTAGCAACGCCAAAAACATTCAGTACTTC.